These 5 T cell receptor beta chains share one sample of origin, sequenced in a study of graft-versus-host responses after intestinal transplantation. The method was immunoSEQ multiplex PCR; TCRdb's version includes in-frame clones alone and lacks a portion of them. The table includes about 69,000 clones, 80% to 95% detected once. The input for sequencing was bone marrow, taken roughly 780 days after intestinal transplantation. The receptors come from a human patient who received an intestinal transplant, so some T cells may come from the graft donor.

The rearrangement joins TRBV7-9 to TRBJ2-3; D is unclear. CDR3 length: 11 amino acids. The germline V gene has CDR1 SEHNR and CDR2 FQNEAQ (reference sequence). Trimming took off 5 bases at V and 5 bases at J, with 5 bases between the two ends. CDR3: CASSEVDTQYF. The CDR3 nucleotides read TGTGCCAGCAGCGAGGTAGATACGCAGTATTTT.

The chain is built from TRBV27 and TRBJ2-5; no clear D gene. V lost 4 bases and J 1 base, leaving 10 bases between the germline ends. This CDR3 is built from 14 residues. Germline CDR1 reads MNHEY; CDR2 reads SMNVEV (reference sequence). The CDR3 DNA follows: TGTGCCAGCAGTTCTTTCGGAGTCCAAGAGACCCAGTACTTC. This encodes CASSSFGVQETQYF.

The V and J genes are TRBV2 and TRBJ2-1; the match to TRBD2 covers 7 bases. Germline-derived CDR1 and CDR2 are SNHLY and FYNNEI. The CDR3 contains 12 residues. The V and J ends lost 8 bases and 2 bases, in that order; junction bases with no gene match: 0. The CDR3 DNA is TGTGCCAGCCTAGCGGCCTACAATGAGCAGTTCTTC. Translation: CASLAAYNEQFF.

V usage is TRBV19 and J usage is TRBJ2-7; a weak D match, TRBD2 (7 bases). V dropped 6 bases and J dropped 5 bases, with 14 bases sitting between them. The CDR3 is made up of 13 amino acids. Looked up from germline, CDR1 is LNHDA and CDR2 is SQIVND (reference sequence). The CDR3 DNA is TGTGCCAGTAGGGGGGGGGCAGGGGACGAGCAGTACTTC. The encoded protein is CASRGGAGDEQYF.

This sequence joins TRBV19 and TRBJ1-5, with 7 nucleotides matching TRBD1. Germline lookup yields CDR1 LNHDA and CDR2 SQIVND (reference sequence). Trimming took 1 base from V and 4 from J; bases not matched to a gene: 4. The CDR3 is 15 residues long. The CDR3 DNA sequence: TGTGCCAGTAGTATAGCGGACAGGAGGAATCAGCCCCAGCATTTT. The encoded protein is CASSIADRRNQPQHF. Filled out from reference TRBV19 and TRBJ1-5, the complete variable domain reads DGGITQSPKYLFRKEGQNVTLSCEQNLNHDAMYWYRQDPGQGLRLIYYSQIVNDFQKGDIAEGYSVSREKKESFPLTVTSAQKNPTAFYLCASSIADRRNQPQHFGDGTRLSIL.